A selection of T cell receptor beta chains follows, all from one sample in a study of cytomegalovirus exposure and HLA in healthy donors. The method was immunoSEQ multiplex PCR; TCRdb's version includes in-frame clones alone and lacks a portion of them. The table lists 200,000 to 250,000 clones, more than 65% of them singletons, with 1.8% in the top ten. Material: PBMCs. The receptors here all came from a woman in her twenties or thirties in good health and CMV-seronegative. Both conserved end residues are part of each CDR3. A D gene is named only where the DNA matches it firmly. Size values are once, few and many counts, or a class for expanded clones, and some rows have none.

>once|TRBV5-8|TRBD1|TRBJ1-1
CASSLGTGRNTEAFF
TGTGCCAGCAGCCTAGGGACAGGGAGGAACACTGAAGCTTTCTTT
>once|TRBV11-2|.|TRBJ2-1
CASRETRAPTYNEQFF
TGTGCCAGCAGAGAAACTAGGGCCCCTACCTACAATGAGCAGTTCTTC
>.|TRBV27|.|TRBJ2-1
CASSPGGEIRVF
TGTGCCAGCAGTCCGGGTGGAGAGATCAGGGTCTTC
>.|TRBV4-1|.|TRBJ2-7
CASSQIPVIGSYEQYF
TGCGCCAGCAGCCAAATCCCAGTCATCGGGTCCTACGAGCAGTACTTC
>.|TRBV13|TRBD2|TRBJ2-7
CASSLARAGSSYEQYF
TGTGCCAGCAGCTTAGCCAGAGCGGGGAGCTCCTACGAGCAGTACTTC
>.|TRBV6-1|.|TRBJ2-7
CASSVSGAIIHEQYF
TGTGCCAGCAGTGTTTCAGGGGCGATCATCCACGAGCAGTACTTC
>.|TRBV5-4|.|TRBJ2-1
CASSLVHSYNEQFF
TGTGCCAGCAGCTTGGTTCACTCCTACAATGAGCAGTTCTTC
>once|TRBV5-4|TRBD2|TRBJ2-2
CASSLTSETELFF
TGTGCCAGCAGCTTGACTAGCGAGACGGAGCTGTTTTTT
>.|TRBV9|.|TRBJ1-4
CASSVDGGTNEKLFF
TGTGCCAGCAGCGTAGATGGAGGAACTAATGAAAAACTGTTTTTT
>.|TRBV19|.|TRBJ2-7
CASSWGVTYEQYF
TGTGCCAGTAGTTGGGGGGTGACCTACGAGCAGTACTTC
>.|TRBV5-1|.|TRBJ1-1
CASSLRDTEAFF
TGCGCCAGCAGCTTGCGGGACACTGAAGCTTTCTTT
>.|TRBV7-9|.|TRBJ2-1
CASSSLSGNEQFF
TGTGCCAGCAGCTCTCTAAGCGGCAATGAGCAGTTCTTC
>.|TRBV6-1|TRBD1|TRBJ2-7
CASSEGDRRAYEQYF
TGTGCCAGCAGTGAAGGGGACAGGAGAGCCTACGAGCAGTACTTC
>once|TRBV6-1|.|TRBJ2-1
CASFNYNEQFF
TGTGCCAGCTTCAACTACAATGAGCAGTTCTTC
>.|TRBV19|.|TRBJ1-4
CATYDRDATNEKLFF
TGTGCCACCTACGACAGAGATGCAACTAATGAAAAACTGTTTTTT
>once|TRBV19|TRBD1|TRBJ1-1
CASSPGQSYTEAFF
TGTGCCAGTAGCCCGGGACAGAGCTACACTGAAGCTTTCTTT
>.|TRBV2|TRBD1|TRBJ1-2
CASSGDRDGYTF
TGTGCCAGCAGTGGGGACAGGGACGGCTACACCTTC
>.|TRBV6-6|TRBD1|TRBJ2-7
CASSYSGQGYEQYF
TGTGCCAGCAGTTACTCAGGACAGGGTTACGAGCAGTACTTC